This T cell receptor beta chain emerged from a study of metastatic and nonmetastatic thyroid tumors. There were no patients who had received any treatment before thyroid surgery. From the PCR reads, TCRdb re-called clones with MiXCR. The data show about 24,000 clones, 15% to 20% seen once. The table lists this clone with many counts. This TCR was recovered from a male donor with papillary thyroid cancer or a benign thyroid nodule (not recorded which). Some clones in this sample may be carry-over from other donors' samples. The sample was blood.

The CDR3 nucleotides read TGCAGTGCTAGGAACACGGACTATGGCTACACCTTC. It codes for CSARNTDYGYTF. This chain uses TRBV20-1 with TRBJ1-2; D is uncertain. The germline V gene encodes CDR1 DFQATT and CDR2 SNEGSKA (reference sequence). The CDR3 spans 12 residues. V was clipped by 3 bases and J by 3 bases, with 8 bases between them.